This T cell receptor (beta chain) was retrieved from a study of T cells in Graves' hyperthyroidism and ophthalmopathy. As for the study in general: The authors collected peripheral blood at initial diagnosis, before any treatment. Study-wide results and caveats: Model predictions of ophthalmopathy came a median 6.5 months before onset.

Lactation, pregnancy, other autoimmune disease or uncontrolled infection excluded patients. Using approximately 10 ml of fresh peripheral blood, PBMCs were prepared. The ends were cut back, 6 bases at V and 6 bases at J, with 10 bases in the middle. The CDR3 is made up of 12 amino acids. This clonotype showed up just a few times. No antigen is known for it. Regions amplified from RNA transcripts were the TCR beta CDR3 regions. The TCR CDR3 first-round RT-PCR relied on the HTBI primer set. TCRdb independently ran MiXCR on the multiplex PCR reads; one entry per CDR3 protein. This table holds a few hundred thousand distinct CDR3 sequences, roughly 20% found once.

The sequenced material came from blood. This receptor was obtained from a man between 18 and 35 years old with Graves' ophthalmopathy. V and J are TRBV12-3 or TRBV12-4 and TRBJ2-3, with D unclear. For the CDR3, the DNA is TGTGCCAGCAGCTGGGGTAAGGATACGCAGTATTTT. Amino acids: CASSWGKDTQYF.